The rows below give T cell receptor beta chains drawn from one sample of a study of blood T cell repertoires in COVID-19. Sequencing used immunoSEQ multiplex PCR; TCRdb keeps in-frame clones, though not all of them. The sample consists of hundreds of thousands of clones, roughly four fifths of them appearing once. Sequenced: PBMCs or T cells enriched from blood (not recorded which). These TCRs come from a woman aged 35 to 49 who had been exposed to COVID-19. CDR3s include the opening cysteine and the closing phenylalanine or tryptophan. Each record gives: D gene, J gene, clone size, V gene, CDR3 protein, CDR3 DNA. The D gene is left open where the match is weak. A clone size is listed for some rows: how often the clone was seen (once, few, many), or a class if it is expanded.

>TRBD2|TRBJ2-2|-|TRBV9
CASSGLNGGAIGELFF
TGTGCCAGCAGCGGACTAAACGGGGGGGCCATCGGGGAGCTGTTTTTT
>-|TRBJ1-4|-|TRBV28
CASSLALAGYEKLFF
TGTGCCAGCAGTTTGGCCCTGGCGGGGTATGAAAAACTGTTTTTT
>-|TRBJ2-7|-|TRBV21-1
CASSKGLAGAYEQYF
TGTGCCAGCAGCAAAGGACTAGCGGGGGCATACGAGCAGTACTTC
>-|TRBJ2-3|-|TRBV7-3
CASSPTGITDTQYF
TGTGCCAGCAGCCCAACAGGGATCACAGATACGCAGTATTTT
>-|TRBJ1-2|-|TRBV3-1/TRBV3-2
CASSQDWTEVGYGYTF
TGTGCCAGCAGCCAAGATTGGACGGAGGTTGGCTATGGCTACACCTTC
>-|TRBJ1-1|-|TRBV20-1
CSAREGLHAFF
TGCAGTGCTAGAGAGGGGCTCCATGCTTTCTTT
>-|TRBJ2-2|few|TRBV10-3
CAISEPGRTGELFF
TGTGCCATCAGTGAGCCAGGGAGGACCGGGGAGCTGTTTTTT
>-|TRBJ2-7|-|TRBV4-2
CASSQDLRGHEQYF
TGTGCCAGCAGCCAAGATCTAAGAGGCCACGAGCAGTACTTC
>-|TRBJ2-1|-|TRBV12-3/TRBV12-4
CASSFPEGEQFF
TGTGCCAGCAGTTTCCCGGAGGGTGAGCAGTTCTTC
>-|TRBJ1-2|-|TRBV10-3
CAIRATENPYGYTF
TGTGCCATCAGAGCGACAGAGAATCCCTATGGCTACACCTTC
>-|TRBJ2-1|-|TRBV6-1
CASSELGLSSYNEQFF
TGTGCCAGCAGTGAATTGGGACTTAGCTCCTACAATGAGCAGTTCTTC
>TRBD1|TRBJ2-4|-|TRBV5-1
CASSLGQGDKNIQYF
TGCGCCAGCAGCTTGGGACAGGGGGACAAAAACATTCAGTACTTC
>TRBD1|TRBJ2-2|-|TRBV9
CASSLQGGGTGELFF
TGTGCCAGCAGCCTACAGGGGGGCGGCACCGGGGAGCTGTTTTTT
>TRBD1|TRBJ1-2|-|TRBV6-2/TRBV6-3
CASSYPKGQNYGYTF
TGTGCCAGCAGTTACCCCAAGGGACAGAACTATGGCTACACCTTC
>TRBD2|TRBJ2-2|-|TRBV5-4
CASSLTSGQTGELFF
TGTGCCAGCAGCTTAACTAGCGGCCAAACCGGGGAGCTGTTTTTT
>TRBD2|TRBJ2-2|-|TRBV11-3
CASSSGLAGLNTGELFF
TGTGCCAGCAGCTCGGGACTAGCGGGACTGAACACCGGGGAGCTGTTTTTT
>TRBD2|TRBJ2-2|-|TRBV24-1
CATSDPGASGPPGELFF
TGTGCCACCAGTGATCCGGGGGCTAGCGGGCCCCCCGGGGAGCTGTTTTTT
>-|TRBJ1-2|-|TRBV5-6
CASSLFSGQGYGYTF
TGTGCCAGCAGCTTGTTCTCAGGTCAGGGCTATGGCTACACCTTC
>TRBD1|TRBJ1-2|-|TRBV6-4
CASSGQEGKGIGYTF
TGTGCCAGCAGCGGACAGGAGGGGAAGGGGATTGGCTACACCTTC
>-|TRBJ2-4|once|TRBV5-4
CASSSRGQNIQYF
TGTGCCAGCAGCTCTCGGGGTCAAAACATTCAGTACTTC
>-|TRBJ2-1|-|TRBV9
CASSVVPTGSYNEQFF
TGTGCCAGCAGCGTAGTCCCGACGGGGTCCTACAATGAGCAGTTCTTC
>-|TRBJ1-2|-|TRBV3-1/TRBV3-2
CASSQDPTGYGYTF
TGTGCCAGCAGCCAAGATCCGACAGGATATGGCTACACCTTC
>-|TRBJ2-7|-|TRBV25-1
CASSEAGARYEQYF
TGTGCCAGCAGTGAGGCAGGGGCGCGGTACGAGCAGTACTTC
>-|TRBJ2-7|once|TRBV28
CASSLFGGASYEQYF
TGTGCCAGCAGTTTATTTGGCGGGGCTTCCTACGAGCAGTACTTC
>-|TRBJ2-3|-|TRBV4-2
CASSPRLSPSTDTQYF
TGTGCCAGCAGCCCCAGACTAAGCCCTAGCACAGATACGCAGTATTTT
>TRBD1|TRBJ1-4|-|TRBV19
CASSMIGTGVGEKLFF
TGTGCCAGTAGTATGATTGGCACAGGGGTTGGCGAAAAACTGTTTTTT
>TRBD1|TRBJ1-2|-|TRBV7-9
CASSSSLDRLDYGYTF
TGTGCCAGCAGCTCCAGCCTGGACAGGTTGGACTATGGCTACACCTTC
>TRBD1|TRBJ1-4|-|TRBV27
CASSYGQGREKLFF
TGTGCCAGCAGTTACGGACAGGGTCGGGAAAAACTGTTTTTT
>-|TRBJ2-2|once|TRBV19
CASRVGARAGELFF
TGTGCCAGTAGAGTAGGGGCCCGGGCCGGGGAGCTGTTTTTT
>TRBD1|TRBJ1-1|few|TRBV30
CAWRDRDRPNTEAFF
TGTGCCTGGAGGGACCGGGACAGGCCTAACACTGAAGCTTTCTTT
>TRBD1|TRBJ1-2|few|TRBV9
CASSKSGTGDGYGYTF
TGTGCCAGCAGCAAATCCGGGACAGGGGATGGCTATGGCTACACCTTC
>TRBD1|TRBJ2-2|once|TRBV19
CASLPTGTGYTGELFF
TGTGCCAGTCTTCCCACCGGGACAGGCTACACCGGGGAGCTGTTTTTT
>-|TRBJ1-1|-|TRBV3-1/TRBV3-2
CASSQGRVNTEAFF
TGTGCCAGCAGCCAAGGAAGAGTGAACACTGAAGCTTTCTTT
>TRBD2|TRBJ2-7|once|TRBV19
CASSIGGGGLYEQYF
TGTGCCAGTAGTATTGGTGGCGGGGGGCTCTACGAGCAGTACTTC
>-|TRBJ1-4|-|TRBV4-2
CASSQPRGTNEKLFF
TGTGCCAGCAGCCAACCCCGGGGTACTAATGAAAAACTGTTTTTT
>TRBD1|TRBJ1-6|-|TRBV4-1
CASSADRTNSPLHF
TGCGCCAGCAGCGCGGACAGGACTAATTCACCCCTCCACTTT
>TRBD2|TRBJ2-2|-|TRBV6-5
CASSISGGTAGELFF
TGTGCCAGCAGTATTAGCGGGGGGACAGCCGGGGAGCTGTTTTTT
>-|TRBJ2-4|-|TRBV7-9
CASSLASGSTSIQYF
TGTGCCAGCAGCTTGGCTAGTGGTTCGACGAGCATTCAGTACTTC
>TRBD1|TRBJ2-7|once|TRBV30
CAWSAPGQGMYEQYF
TGTGCCTGGAGTGCACCGGGACAGGGAATGTACGAGCAGTACTTC
>-|TRBJ1-2|-|TRBV6-5
CASRSSKGNYGYTF
TGTGCCAGCCGATCGTCTAAGGGGAACTATGGCTACACCTTC
>TRBD2|TRBJ2-1|-|TRBV5-1
CASSSPLAGGLGEQFF
TGCGCCAGCAGCTCCCCGCTAGCGGGGGGGCTAGGTGAGCAGTTCTTC
>TRBD2|TRBJ2-1|-|TRBV11-2
CASSLGGERGIFGEQFF
TGTGCCAGCAGCTTAGGTGGCGAGCGGGGGATTTTTGGTGAGCAGTTCTTC
>-|TRBJ1-2|-|TRBV5-4
CASSFGENYGYTF
TGTGCCAGCAGCTTCGGGGAAAACTATGGCTACACCTTC
>TRBD2|TRBJ2-5|-|TRBV19
CASSSSGGGGYQETQYF
TGTGCCAGTAGTAGTAGCGGGGGTGGAGGGTACCAAGAGACCCAGTACTTC
>TRBD1|TRBJ1-1|-|TRBV2
CASRGTGHTEAFF
TGTGCCAGCAGGGGGACAGGTCACACTGAAGCTTTCTTT
>TRBD1|TRBJ1-2|-|TRBV6-5
CASSYSGQGAGYGYTF
TGTGCCAGCAGTTACTCGGGACAGGGGGCCGGCTATGGCTACACCTTC
>-|TRBJ1-1|-|TRBV29-1
CSVSTEMNTEAFF
TGCAGCGTCTCGACAGAAATGAACACTGAAGCTTTCTTT
>TRBD1|TRBJ2-3|-|TRBV24-1
CATSGPTGQGFTDTQYF
TGTGCCACCAGTGGTCCCACGGGACAGGGCTTCACAGATACGCAGTATTTT
>-|TRBJ1-2|-|TRBV5-4
CASSLAGWGGDYGYTF
TGTGCCAGCAGCTTGGCCGGCTGGGGGGGCGACTATGGCTACACCTTC
>-|TRBJ2-5|-|TRBV15
CATSRVETGRVGETQYF
TGTGCCACCAGCAGAGTCGAAACAGGGCGGGTTGGAGAGACCCAGTACTTC
>-|TRBJ2-7|-|TRBV11-3
CASSGGGEQYF
TGTGCCAGCAGCGGGGGAGGCGAGCAGTACTTC
>TRBD1|TRBJ1-5|-|TRBV7-2
CASSLGQSAQPQHF
TGTGCCAGCAGCCTGGGACAGTCGGCTCAGCCCCAGCATTTT
>-|TRBJ1-1|-|TRBV7-2
CASSLGSTVPNTEAFF
TGTGCCAGCAGCTTAGGTTCGACAGTCCCCAACACTGAAGCTTTCTTT
>-|TRBJ1-4|-|TRBV3-1/TRBV3-2
CASSQITGRNEKLFF
TGTGCCAGCAGCCAAATTACAGGGCGTAATGAAAAACTGTTTTTT
>-|TRBJ1-6|-|TRBV11-2
CASSLDRDSPLHF
TGTGCCAGCAGCTTAGATAGAGATTCACCCCTCCACTTT
>-|TRBJ2-2|-|TRBV5-1
CASSPGRGTGELFF
TGCGCCAGCAGCCCGGGACGGGGGACCGGGGAGCTGTTTTTT
>-|TRBJ1-6|-|TRBV24-1
CATTGHRNSPLHF
TGTGCGACTACGGGACATCGTAATTCACCCCTCCACTTT